These 17 T cell receptor beta chains were all obtained from the same sample, sequenced in a study of beta chain features in type 1 diabetes. Points from the study as a whole: Across all four CD4+ subsets, people with type 1 diabetes showed modestly shorter TCRB CDR3s.

The investigators reverse transcribed all of the isolated RNA, so they sequenced expressed TCRB transcripts. Clones were sequenced by immunoSEQ multiplex PCR, and TCRdb holds only the in-frame ones, with some missing. The sample yields 500,000 to 800,000 clones, roughly an eighth seen once. These receptors' targets are unknown. Input material: naive CD4+ T cells from blood. These receptors were collected from a man aged 25-40 years with type 1 diabetes.

Written as DNA, the CDR3 is TGTGCCAGCAGTGAAATGAGGGGCGATAGCAATCAGCCCCAGCATTTT. Translated, it gives CASSEMRGDSNQPQHF. The chain recombines TRBV2 with TRBJ1-5, with D maybe TRBD1 (5 bases). CDR3 length: 16 residues. Per the germline V gene, CDR1 is SNHLY and CDR2 is FYNNEI. The germline V and J ends were trimmed by 2 bases and 0 bases, with 11 bases remaining between them.

The chain couples TRBV7-2 to TRBJ2-1, with D perhaps given as TRBD1 or TRBD2 (5 bases each). The V gene's germline CDR1 is SGHTA and CDR2 FQGNSA. V was trimmed by 3 bases and J by 5 bases, leaving 14 bases between them. This CDR3 region has 15 residues. The CDR3 coding sequence is TGTGCCAGCAGCTTCGGTGGGGGAAAGAACAATGAGCAGTTCTTC. Protein sequence: CASSFGGGKNNEQFF.

V is TRBV7-9 and J is TRBJ2-3, with 10 bases identical to TRBD2. The germline V gene has CDR1 SEHNR and CDR2 FQNEAQ (reference sequence). V lost 4 bases to trimming and J lost 1 base; unmatched junction nucleotides: 2. The CDR3 spans 15 residues. The CDR3 loop is CASSYTSGGTDTQYF. In DNA, the CDR3 is TGTGCCAGCAGCTACACTAGCGGGGGCACAGATACGCAGTATTTT.

This clone appeared a few times. This CDR3 reads CASSPRRRALETQYF. As DNA, the CDR3 is TGTGCCAGCAGCCCCCGGAGGCGGGCGCTAGAGACCCAGTACTTC. The genes are TRBV28 and TRBJ2-5, with D possibly TRBD2 on 5 matching bases. This CDR3 spans 15 amino acids. The V gene lost 6 bases and the J gene lost 4 bases, with 18 bases spanning the gap. Per germline, CDR1 MDHEN and CDR2 SYDVKM.

This clone came up a few times. The chain employs TRBV7-9 and TRBJ2-1; D gene unclear. This CDR3 has 13 residues. CDR1 and CDR2 from the germline V gene are SEHNR and FQNEAQ (reference sequence). The V end lost 1 base, the J end lost 7 bases, and 8 bases lay between the germline ends. CDR3 in amino acids: CASSLGRVNEQFF. The DNA of the CDR3 is TGTGCCAGCAGCTTAGGACGGGTTAATGAGCAGTTCTTC.

The J gene is TRBJ2-3, the V gene TRBV28; 7 bases map to TRBD2. The germline V gene encodes CDR1 MDHEN and CDR2 SYDVKM. Losses at the gene ends were 1 base for V and 4 bases for J; bases not matched to a gene: 2. The CDR3 contains 14 residues. The CDR3 reads CASSLSAGPDTQYF. CDR3 sequence (DNA): TGTGCCAGCAGTTTATCAGCGGGGCCAGATACGCAGTATTTT.

This clone was seen more than once but under ten times. The chain has TRBV5-6 and TRBJ1-1; D gene ambiguous. With 3 bases removed from V and 0 bases from J, the gap between germline ends came to 6 bases. Germline lookup yields CDR1 SGHDT and CDR2 YYEEEE. This CDR3 is 13 amino acids long. In DNA form, the CDR3 reads TGTGCCAGCAGCTCACCCTTGAACACTGAAGCTTTCTTT. As protein: CASSSPLNTEAFF.

The chain combines TRBV5-1 with TRBJ2-1; D is possibly TRBD1 or TRBD2 (6 bases each). V was trimmed by 0 bases and J by 4 bases, leaving 17 bases between them. Germline CDR1 is SGHRS and CDR2 is YFSETQ. CDR3 length equals 17 residues. CDR3 nucleotides: TGCGCCAGCAGCTTGGAAGGGGGGTCAGTTATTTACAATGAGCAGTTCTTC. Translated: CASSLEGGSVIYNEQFF.

The rearrangement uses TRBV11-2 and TRBJ2-3, with TRBD2 as a possible D gene (6 bases). The CDR3 consists of 17 residues. Germline-derived CDR1 and CDR2 are SGHAT and FQNNGV. Between the trimmed V and J ends, which lost 5 bases and 1 base, there was a span of 19 bases. CDR3 amino acids: CASSPRLGPQGTDTQYF. In DNA form, the CDR3 reads TGTGCCAGCAGCCCTCGACTAGGCCCACAGGGCACAGATACGCAGTATTTT.

The CDR3 DNA follows: TGTGCCATCAGGTCACAGGGTAACTATGGCTACACCTTC. Encoded protein: CAIRSQGNYGYTF. V and J are TRBV10-3 and TRBJ1-2, with D possibly matching TRBD1 (6 bases). Germline-derived CDR1 and CDR2 are ENHRY and SYGVKD. The germline V and J ends were trimmed by 6 bases and 1 base, with 9 bases remaining between them. The CDR3 loop spans 13 amino acids.

This chain connects TRBV6-5 to TRBJ2-5; 8 positions match TRBD1. The V gene's germline CDR1 is MNHEY and CDR2 SVGAGI. The CDR3 length is 15 residues. Trimming removed 6 bases from V and 4 bases from J; junction bases left unmatched: 10. The CDR3: CASRVQGAGGETQYF. In nucleotides, the CDR3 is TGTGCCAGCAGAGTTCAGGGGGCTGGGGGAGAGACCCAGTACTTC.

This clone has just a few counts. V is TRBV5-1 and J is TRBJ2-5, with D possibly TRBD1 on 6 matching bases. Germline V gene sequence: CDR1 SGHRS, CDR2 YFSETQ. Trimming left V 3 bases short and J 2 bases short, with 14 bases between. CDR3 length: 15 residues. The CDR3 region is CASSSLQGRQETQYF. Here the CDR3 DNA reads TGCGCCAGCAGCTCCTTGCAGGGGCGGCAAGAGACCCAGTACTTC.

The chain has TRBV7-8 and TRBJ2-7; no clear D. The CDR3 runs 15 residues. The V end lost 5 bases, the J end lost 0 bases, and 14 bases lay between the germline ends. CDR1 and CDR2 from the germline V gene are SGHVS and FQNEAQ. The DNA for the CDR3 is TGTGCCAGCAGCACCTACGCGGAAAGCTCCTACGAGCAGTACTTC. As protein: CASSTYAESSYEQYF.

The chain recombines TRBV7-9 with TRBJ1-1; D uncertain. V was trimmed by 0 bases and J by 4 bases, leaving 15 bases between them. Germline assignment: CDR1 SEHNR and CDR2 FQNEAQ (reference sequence). The CDR3 has 16 amino acids. Written as DNA, the CDR3 is TGTGCCAGCAGCTTAGCGCGCGGGAGGCGAAGCACTGAAGCTTTCTTT. Its protein is CASSLARGRRSTEAFF.

CDR3 sequence reads: CASSQDLSGGYEQYF. The CDR3 DNA reads TGCGCCAGCAGCCAAGATCTTTCAGGGGGCTACGAGCAGTACTTC. The chain is built from TRBV4-3 and TRBJ2-7, with 7 nucleotides matching TRBD1. Germline CDR1 and CDR2: LGHNA and YSLEER. CDR3 length equals 15 residues. The junction had 5 bases not matched to a gene; V was cut back by 0 bases and J by 3 bases.

This chain links TRBV29-1 with TRBJ1-2, with TRBD1 identical over 8 bases. Per the germline V gene, CDR1 is SQVTM and CDR2 is ANQGSEA. V was clipped by 6 bases and J by 9 bases; unmatched bases: 9. The CDR3 runs to 12 residues. For the CDR3, the DNA is TGCAGCGTCAACGGACAGGGAATGCGCTACACCTTC. The encoded protein is CSVNGQGMRYTF.

This clone has a handful of counts. The sample has other DNA sequences that encode this CDR3 too. The chain links TRBV6-5 to TRBJ2-7, with a possible D match to TRBD2 (5 bases). With 0 bases removed from V and 2 bases from J, the gap between germline ends came to 8 bases. The germline CDR1 and CDR2 sequences are MNHEY and SVGAGI. The CDR3 length is 14 residues. The CDR3 loop reads CASSYSRGTYEQYF. For the CDR3, the DNA is TGTGCCAGCAGTTACTCCCGGGGTACCTACGAGCAGTACTTC.